A selection of T cell receptor beta chains follows, all from one sample in a study of blood T cell repertoires in COVID-19. Only in-frame clones appear in the TCRdb table, and some are missing; sequencing was by immunoSEQ multiplex PCR. The sample contains 200,000 to 250,000 clones, about 89% of which appear only once. Specimen: PBMCs or T cells enriched from blood (not recorded which). Receptors were obtained from a woman aged 25 to 39 who had recovered from COVID-19. Both conserved end residues are part of each CDR3. A D gene is named only where the DNA matches it firmly. The size of a clone is reported for some rows only, either as once, few or many, or as a class for expanded clones.

-	TRBV7-2	TRBJ2-3	-	TGTGCCAGCAGCATAACATCGACAGATACGCAGTATTTT	CASSITSTDTQYF
-	TRBV28	TRBJ1-5	TRBD1	TGTGCCAGCAGTTCCAATCCGGACAGGGTGGTTAATCAGCCCCAGCATTTT	CASSSNPDRVVNQPQHF
-	TRBV27	TRBJ2-3	TRBD1	TGTGCCAGCACCCCGGGGACAGGGGCCTACACAGATACGCAGTATTTT	CASTPGTGAYTDTQYF
-	TRBV28	TRBJ2-3	TRBD2	TGTGCCAGCAGTTCACGACTAGCGGGATTCACAGATACGCAGTATTTT	CASSSRLAGFTDTQYF
-	TRBV19	TRBJ2-5	TRBD2	TGTGCCAGTAGTCCTCACGGGAGGGCCGCCGCGAAGACCCAGTACTTC	CASSPHGRAAAKTQYF
once	TRBV10-3	TRBJ2-3	-	TGTGCCATCAGTGAGTCGAGGCGGTCCTCCTCAGATACGCAGTATTTT	CAISESRRSSSDTQYF
-	TRBV28	TRBJ1-1	-	TGTGCCGTTCCGGTGCGGGAGAGAGACACTGAAGCTTTCTTT	CAVPVRERDTEAFF
few	TRBV10-3	TRBJ1-1	TRBD1	TGTGCCATCAGAGTTTTTTCCGGGACAGGGAACACTGAAGCTTTCTTT	CAIRVFSGTGNTEAFF
-	TRBV19	TRBJ2-5	TRBD2	TGTGCCAGTAGTATCGGACTAGCGGGAGAACGAGAGACCCAGTACTTC	CASSIGLAGERETQYF
-	TRBV7-9	TRBJ2-4	TRBD2	TGTGCCAGCAGCTTAGTCTCTTCGACTAGCGGGAGTGAGATAGACATTCAGTACTTC	CASSLVSSTSGSEIDIQYF
few	TRBV7-8	TRBJ2-1	-	TGTGCCAGCAGCTTAGATGGCGGAACCTCCTACAATGAGCAGTTCTTC	CASSLDGGTSYNEQFF
-	TRBV7-3	TRBJ1-2	-	TGTGCCAGCAGCTTATCGGCAGGGAATTCCTATGGCTACACCTTC	CASSLSAGNSYGYTF
many	TRBV6-5	TRBJ1-6	-	TGTGCCAGCAGTCTCGGGGATAATTCACCCCTCCACTTT	CASSLGDNSPLHF
-	TRBV5-4	TRBJ2-5	-	TGTGCCAGCAGCCTCGGGAAGGAGACCCAGTACTTC	CASSLGKETQYF
-	TRBV7-2	TRBJ1-5	TRBD1	TGTGCCAGCAGCCCTGGGACAGCCCATAGCAATCAGCCCCAGCATTTT	CASSPGTAHSNQPQHF
-	TRBV18	TRBJ2-1	TRBD1	TGTGCCAGCTCACCAGGGACAGACTTTACCTACAATGAGCAGTTCTTC	CASSPGTDFTYNEQFF
-	TRBV4-1	TRBJ2-1	TRBD1	TGCGCCAGCAGCCAACGGGACAGGGCTTCCTACAATGAGCAGTTCTTC	CASSQRDRASYNEQFF
-	TRBV28	TRBJ1-2	-	TGTGCCAGCAGCCCCCCAGCGGGGCTTAACTATGGCTACACCTTC	CASSPPAGLNYGYTF
-	TRBV7-8	TRBJ1-6	TRBD1	TGTGCCAGCAGCCCATGGACAGGGGACAATTCACCCCTCCACTTT	CASSPWTGDNSPLHF
-	TRBV5-1	TRBJ2-2	-	TGCGCCAGCAGCTTGGCTGAGGGCAGGACCGGGGAGCTGTTTTTT	CASSLAEGRTGELFF
-	TRBV7-8	TRBJ2-7	TRBD2	TGTGCCAGCAGCGGATTACGGGGGGGTCCTGACGAGCAGTACTTC	CASSGLRGGPDEQYF
-	TRBV28	TRBJ1-1	TRBD1	TGTGCCAGCAGGGAGGGACAGTCAAACACTGAAGCTTTCTTT	CASREGQSNTEAFF
-	TRBV15	TRBJ1-2	-	TGTGCCACCAGCAGAGATATTGAGGGCTATGGCTACACCTTC	CATSRDIEGYGYTF
-	TRBV19	TRBJ1-6	-	TGTGCCAGTAGCAAGAAGAGACAGATTAATTCACCCCTCCACTTT	CASSKKRQINSPLHF
-	TRBV4-3	TRBJ2-7	-	TGCGCCAGCAGCCAAGATTTAGACCTTCGTGACGGGGACTACGAGCAGTACTTC	CASSQDLDLRDGDYEQYF
-	TRBV29-1	TRBJ2-7	TRBD2	TGCAGCGTTGGGGGGTCTAGCGGGAAGATCTCCTACGAGCAGTACTTC	CSVGGSSGKISYEQYF
-	TRBV11-3	TRBJ2-2	TRBD2	TGTGCCAGCAGCACTAGCGGGCTGAACACCGGGGAGCTGTTTTTT	CASSTSGLNTGELFF
-	TRBV5-1	TRBJ1-1	-	TGCGCCAGCAGGATTGAGGCTGAAGCTTTCTTT	CASRIEAEAFF
-	TRBV28	TRBJ1-2	TRBD1	TGTGCCAGCAGTTTCGACAGGGCTGGTGGCTACACCTTC	CASSFDRAGGYTF
-	TRBV7-6	TRBJ2-1	TRBD2	TGTGCCAGCAGCTTCTCTAAGGCTAGCGGGCGTTACTACAATGAGCAGTTCTTC	CASSFSKASGRYYNEQFF
-	TRBV28	TRBJ2-1	-	TGTGCCCTTCGGGGGTCCTGGGGGAATGAGCAGTTCTTC	CALRGSWGNEQFF
once	TRBV25-1	TRBJ2-1	-	TGTGCCAGCAGTGTCCCGGGACACCCTACAAATGAGCAGTTCTTC	CASSVPGHPTNEQFF
-	TRBV5-6	TRBJ2-5	-	TGTGCCAGCAGCCGGCTAGCGTTAGAGACCCAGTACTTC	CASSRLALETQYF
-	TRBV18	TRBJ2-1	-	TGTGCCAGCTCACCTTCAGGGTGGCATGAGCAGTTCTTC	CASSPSGWHEQFF
-	TRBV3-1/TRBV3-2	TRBJ1-5	TRBD1	TGTGCCAGCAGCCAAGGCCAGGGGGCTGCGTGGGCCCAGCATTTT	CASSQGQGAAWAQHF
once	TRBV7-2	TRBJ2-1	TRBD1	TGTGCCAGCACCTCTCAACAGGGGAGTAATGAGCAGTTCTTC	CASTSQQGSNEQFF
-	TRBV18	TRBJ2-1	TRBD2	TGTGCCAGCTCCCCGACTAGCGGACTCCAGCAGTTCTTC	CASSPTSGLQQFF
-	TRBV9	TRBJ2-2	TRBD1	TGTGCCAGCAGCGCCGACAGGGAAGGCACCGGGGAGCTGTTTTTT	CASSADREGTGELFF